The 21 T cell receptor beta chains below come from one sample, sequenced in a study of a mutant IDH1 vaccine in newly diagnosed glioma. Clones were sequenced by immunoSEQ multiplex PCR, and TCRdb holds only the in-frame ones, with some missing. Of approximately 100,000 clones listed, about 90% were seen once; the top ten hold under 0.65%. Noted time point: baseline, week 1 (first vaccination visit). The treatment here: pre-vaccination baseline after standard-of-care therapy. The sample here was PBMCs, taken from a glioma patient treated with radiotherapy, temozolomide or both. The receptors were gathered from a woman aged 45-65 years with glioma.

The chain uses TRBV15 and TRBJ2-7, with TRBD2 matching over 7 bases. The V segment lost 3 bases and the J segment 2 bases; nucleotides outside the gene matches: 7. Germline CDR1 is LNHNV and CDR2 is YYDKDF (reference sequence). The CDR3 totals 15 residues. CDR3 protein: CATSRYSSGTYEQYF. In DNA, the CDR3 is TGTGCCACCAGCAGGTACTCTAGCGGTACCTACGAGCAGTACTTC. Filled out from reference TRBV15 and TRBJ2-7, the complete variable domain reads DAMVIQNPRYQVTQFGKPVTLSCSQTLNHNVMYWYQQKSSQAPKLLFHYYDKDFNNEADTPDNFQSRRPNTSFCFLDIRSPGLGDTAMYLCATSRYSSGTYEQYFGPGTRLTVT.

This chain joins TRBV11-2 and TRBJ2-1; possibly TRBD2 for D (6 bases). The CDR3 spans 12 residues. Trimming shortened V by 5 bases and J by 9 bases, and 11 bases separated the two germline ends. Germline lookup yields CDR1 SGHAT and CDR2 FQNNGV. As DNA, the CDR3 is TGTGCCAGCAGCCGAGCCGGGAGTGAGCAGTTCTTC. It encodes CASSRAGSEQFF.

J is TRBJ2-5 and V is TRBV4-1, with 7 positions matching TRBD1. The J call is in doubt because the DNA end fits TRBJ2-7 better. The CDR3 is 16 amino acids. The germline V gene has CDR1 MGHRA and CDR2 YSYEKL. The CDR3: CASSPAETGMRDEQYF. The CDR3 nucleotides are TGCGCCAGCAGCCCCGCGGAGACAGGGATGCGGGACGAGCAGTACTTC.

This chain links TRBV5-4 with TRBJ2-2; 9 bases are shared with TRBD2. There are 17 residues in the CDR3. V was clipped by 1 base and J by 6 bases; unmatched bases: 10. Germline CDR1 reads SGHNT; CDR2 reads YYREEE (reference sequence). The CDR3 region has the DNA TGTGCCAGCAGCTTGTCCCTAGCGGGACTAGGTGCCGGGGAGCTGTTTTTT. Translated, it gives CASSLSLAGLGAGELFF.

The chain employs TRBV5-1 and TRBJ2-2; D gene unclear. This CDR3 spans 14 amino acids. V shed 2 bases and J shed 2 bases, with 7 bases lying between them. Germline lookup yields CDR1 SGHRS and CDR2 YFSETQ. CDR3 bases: TGCGCCAGCAGCTTAGGTAGCAACACCGGGGAGCTGTTTTTT. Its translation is CASSLGSNTGELFF. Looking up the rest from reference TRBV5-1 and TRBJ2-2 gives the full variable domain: KAGVTQTPRYLIKTRGQQVTLSCSPISGHRSVSWYQQTPGQGLQFLFEYFSETQRNKGNFPGRFSGRQFSNSRSEMNVSTLELGDSALYLCASSLGSNTGELFFGEGSRLTVL.

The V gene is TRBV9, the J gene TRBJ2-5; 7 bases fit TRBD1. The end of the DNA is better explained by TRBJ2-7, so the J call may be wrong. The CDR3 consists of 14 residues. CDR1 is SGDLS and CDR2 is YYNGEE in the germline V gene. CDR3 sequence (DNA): TGTGCCAGCAGCCCCGCTGGGACAGTTTACGAGCAGTACTTC. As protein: CASSPAGTVYEQYF.

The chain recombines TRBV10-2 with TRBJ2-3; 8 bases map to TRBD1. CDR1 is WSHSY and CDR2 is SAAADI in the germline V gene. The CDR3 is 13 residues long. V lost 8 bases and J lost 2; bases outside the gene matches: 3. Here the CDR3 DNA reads TGCGCCAGCGAGGACAGGGACACAGATACGCAGTATTTT. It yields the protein CASEDRDTDTQYF.

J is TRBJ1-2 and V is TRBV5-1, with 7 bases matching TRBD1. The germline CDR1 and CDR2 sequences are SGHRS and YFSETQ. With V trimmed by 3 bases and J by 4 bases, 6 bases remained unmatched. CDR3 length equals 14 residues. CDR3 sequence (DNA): TGCGCCAGCAGCTCGATGACAGGGAGCTATGGCTACACCTTC. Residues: CASSSMTGSYGYTF.

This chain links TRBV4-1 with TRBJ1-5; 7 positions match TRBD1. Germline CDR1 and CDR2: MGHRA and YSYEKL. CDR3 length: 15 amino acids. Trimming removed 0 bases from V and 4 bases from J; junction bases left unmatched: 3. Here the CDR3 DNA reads TGCGCCAGCAGCCAAGAGAACAGGGGTAATCAGCCCCAGCATTTT. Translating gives CASSQENRGNQPQHF.

CDR3 in amino acids: CAWGRQQAGSYEQYF. The CDR3, as DNA: TGTGCCTGGGGGCGTCAGCAGGCGGGGAGCTACGAGCAGTACTTC. The chain links TRBV30 to TRBJ2-7; possibly TRBD2 for D (6 bases). V dropped 5 bases and J dropped 3 bases, with 20 bases sitting between them. This CDR3 region has 15 residues. Germline CDR1 GTSNPN, CDR2 SVGIG (reference sequence).

CDR3 sequence: CASRLQANYGYTF. As DNA, the CDR3 is TGTGCCAGCAGGCTTCAGGCTAACTATGGCTACACCTTC. The V call is TRBV28, the J call TRBJ1-2; D is unresolved. In germline, CDR1 is MDHEN, CDR2 SYDVKM. The V and J ends lost 6 bases and 0 bases respectively, with 8 bases between them. This CDR3 contains 13 residues.

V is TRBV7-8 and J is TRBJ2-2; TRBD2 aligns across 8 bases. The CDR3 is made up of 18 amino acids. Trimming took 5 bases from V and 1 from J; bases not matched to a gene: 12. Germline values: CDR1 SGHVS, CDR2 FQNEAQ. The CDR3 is CASSGAGGTGVNTGELFF. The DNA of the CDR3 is TGTGCCAGCAGCGGGGCGGGAGGCACGGGGGTGAACACCGGGGAGCTGTTTTTT.

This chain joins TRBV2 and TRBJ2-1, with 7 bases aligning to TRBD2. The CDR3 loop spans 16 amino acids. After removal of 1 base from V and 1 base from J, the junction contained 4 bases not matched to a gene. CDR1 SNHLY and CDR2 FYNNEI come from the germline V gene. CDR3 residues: CASSEGTGGSYNEQFF. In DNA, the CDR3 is TGTGCCAGCAGTGAAGGTACGGGAGGATCCTACAATGAGCAGTTCTTC.

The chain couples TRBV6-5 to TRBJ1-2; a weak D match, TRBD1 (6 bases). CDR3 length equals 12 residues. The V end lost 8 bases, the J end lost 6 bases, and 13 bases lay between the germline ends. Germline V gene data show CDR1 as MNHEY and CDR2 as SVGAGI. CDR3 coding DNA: TGTGCCAGCGGGAACAGGGAAAATGGCTACACCTTC. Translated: CASGNRENGYTF.

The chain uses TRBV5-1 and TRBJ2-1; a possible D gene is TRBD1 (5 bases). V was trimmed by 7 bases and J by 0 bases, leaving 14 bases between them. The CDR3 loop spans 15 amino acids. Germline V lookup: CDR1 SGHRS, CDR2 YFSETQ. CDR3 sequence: CASQVGVPSYNEQFF. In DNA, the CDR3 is TGCGCCAGCCAGGTAGGGGTCCCCTCCTACAATGAGCAGTTCTTC.

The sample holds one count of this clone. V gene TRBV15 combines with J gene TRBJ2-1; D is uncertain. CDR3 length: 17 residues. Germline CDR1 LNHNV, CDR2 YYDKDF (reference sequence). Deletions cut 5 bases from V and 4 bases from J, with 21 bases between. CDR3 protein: CATSSREVGPTYNEQFF. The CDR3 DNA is TGTGCCACCAGCTCCCGAGAAGTAGGTCCTACATACAATGAGCAGTTCTTC.

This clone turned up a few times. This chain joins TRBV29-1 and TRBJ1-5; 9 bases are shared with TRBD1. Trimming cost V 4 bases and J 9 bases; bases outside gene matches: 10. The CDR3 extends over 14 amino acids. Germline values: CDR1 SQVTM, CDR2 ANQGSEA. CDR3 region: CSVVTGTGLLPQHF. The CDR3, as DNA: TGCAGCGTTGTAACCGGGACAGGGTTACTGCCCCAGCATTTT.

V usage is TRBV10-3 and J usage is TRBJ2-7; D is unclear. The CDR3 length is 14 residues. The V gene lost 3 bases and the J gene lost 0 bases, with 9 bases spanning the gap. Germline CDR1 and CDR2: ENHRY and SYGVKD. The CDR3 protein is CAISDGYGSYEQYF. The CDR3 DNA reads TGTGCCATCAGTGATGGCTACGGCTCCTACGAGCAGTACTTC.

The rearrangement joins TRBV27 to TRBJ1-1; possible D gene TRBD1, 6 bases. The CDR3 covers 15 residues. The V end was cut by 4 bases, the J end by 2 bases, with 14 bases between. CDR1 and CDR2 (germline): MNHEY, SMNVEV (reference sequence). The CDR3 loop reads CASSSRGAGNTEAFF. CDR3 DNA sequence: TGTGCCAGCAGTTCCCGGGGGGCTGGAAACACTGAAGCTTTCTTT.

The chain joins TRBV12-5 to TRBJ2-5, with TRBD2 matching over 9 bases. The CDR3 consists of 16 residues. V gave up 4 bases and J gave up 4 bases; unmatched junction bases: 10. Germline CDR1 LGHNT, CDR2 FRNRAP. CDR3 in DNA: TGTGCTAGTGGTTATGATGGGCGGGAGGGCCGAGAGACCCAGTACTTC. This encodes CASGYDGREGRETQYF.

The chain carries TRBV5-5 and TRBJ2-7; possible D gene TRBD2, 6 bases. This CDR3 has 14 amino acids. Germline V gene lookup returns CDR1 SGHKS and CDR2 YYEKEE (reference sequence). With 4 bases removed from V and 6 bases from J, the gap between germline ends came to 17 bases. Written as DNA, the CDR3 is TGTGCCAGCAGCGGGGGGACGGGACCTTTCGAGCAGTACTTC. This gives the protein CASSGGTGPFEQYF.